This TCR beta chain stems from a study of shared clonotypes between healthy human individuals. Researchers divided each subset's genomic DNA evenly across several immunoSEQ plates. Profiling relied on immunoSEQ multiplex PCR, and the TCRdb table lists in-frame clones only, not all of them. Among about 2,100,000 clones listed, 85% to 95% were seen once. Naive CD8 cells, CD45RO-negative and positively selected for CCR7, excluded terminally differentiated effector memory CD45RA+ cells. The CDR3 contains 15 residues. Looked up from germline, CDR1 is MDHEN and CDR2 is SYDVKM. Trimming pared 3 bases from V and 5 bases from J, leaving 16 bases between.

The chain combines TRBV28 with TRBJ1-1; perhaps TRBD1 as D (5 bases). Material: naive CD8+ T cells from PBMCs. The origin of this receptor is a man aged 18 to 30 in good health. Some clones in this sample may be carry-over from other donors' samples. The CDR3 loop is CASSFESGVGTEAFF. CDR3 DNA sequence: TGTGCCAGCAGTTTTGAATCGGGGGTAGGGACTGAAGCTTTCTTT.